This T cell receptor beta chain was captured in a study of identifying expanded T cells in peripheral blood. Whole-study results and caveats: Technical replicates showed roughly 1.2 changed clones; roughly two weeks about 16.4; four weeks 19. Across healthy donors, higher total template counts meant significantly greater approximately two-week count variance.

Collection occurred without any documented infections or immune events in donors. Trimming shortened V by 4 bases and J by 0 bases, and 19 bases separated the two germline ends. CDR1 and CDR2 (germline): MGHRA, YSYEKL. The CDR3 runs 17 residues. The method was immunoSEQ multiplex PCR; TCRdb's version includes in-frame clones alone and lacks a portion of them. The sample lists approximately 120,000 clones; roughly nine tenths were seen once. About this clone: The antigen is unknown.

The receptor comes from a person aged 18 to 75 in good health. The rearrangement uses TRBV4-1 and TRBJ2-7; possible D gene TRBD2, 7 bases. Sequencing was done on a sample of blood. DNA of the CDR3: TGCGCCAGCAGCCCAAGAGGCGGGGGCCCCAGCTCCTACGAGCAGTACTTC. It translates to CASSPRGGGPSSYEQYF.